What follows are 5 T cell receptor beta chains derived from one specimen sequenced in a study of T cells in narcolepsy. The table came from immunoSEQ multiplex PCR; TCRdb's copy has only in-frame clones and leaves some out. The data contain tens of thousands of clones, 65% to 85% of them seen just once; the ten biggest clones take up approximately 1%. The sample comprised memory (CD45RA-) CD4+ T cells from blood. These TCRs come from a human donor in good health.

This clone has only one observation. The chain recombines TRBV5-1 with TRBJ2-3; TRBD1 agrees at 9 bases. There are 13 residues in the CDR3. Germline V lookup: CDR1 SGHRS, CDR2 YFSETQ. The V and J ends lost 9 bases and 3 bases, in that order; junction bases with no gene match: 5. The CDR3 is CATGTGKTDTQYF. CDR3 nucleotides: TGCGCCACCGGGACAGGGAAAACAGATACGCAGTATTTT.

The chain couples TRBV7-3 to TRBJ2-3, with a weak D call TRBD1 (8 bases). The CDR3 has 16 amino acids. With 2 bases removed from V and 1 base from J, the gap between germline ends came to 13 bases. Germline values: CDR1 SGHTA, CDR2 FQGTGA. The CDR3 sequence: CASSLGRDRRTDTQYF. The DNA of the CDR3 is TGTGCCAGCAGCTTAGGGAGGGACAGGCGCACAGATACGCAGTATTTT.

The chain uses TRBV27 and TRBJ2-2, with 9 positions matching TRBD1. V shed 1 base, J shed 7 bases, and the junction held 13 bases outside the gene matches. This CDR3 is 18 amino acids long. Germline V gene data show CDR1 as MNHEY and CDR2 as SMNVEV (reference sequence). Here the CDR3 DNA reads TGTGCCAGCAGTTTATTTGGCCTTGTGGGACAGGGTAGCGGGGAGCTGTTTTTT. Translation: CASSLFGLVGQGSGELFF.

The chain employs TRBV13 and TRBJ2-5; D perhaps matches TRBD1 (5 bases). The end of the DNA aligns better with TRBJ2-7, so the J call may be wrong. CDR3 length equals 13 residues. The germline V gene has CDR1 PRHDT and CDR2 FYEKMQ (reference sequence). The CDR3 DNA reads TGTGCCAGCAGCTTCTTTAGGGGCCACGAGCAGTACTTC. It yields the protein CASSFFRGHEQYF.

The chain is built from TRBV27 and TRBJ2-7; D ambiguous. The CDR3 length is 13 residues. Trimming left V 3 bases short and J 2 bases short, with 8 bases between. Germline V gene sequence: CDR1 MNHEY, CDR2 SMNVEV (reference sequence). The DNA for the CDR3 is TGTGCCAGCAGTTTTGACATTACCTACGAGCAGTACTTC. Translating it yields CASSFDITYEQYF.